The 29 T cell receptor beta chains given below trace back to one sample, sequenced in a study of regulatory T cells in long-lasting Graves disease. The time point: newly diagnosed GD, antithyroid drugs for less than 3 months. With RNA extracted from PBMCs as input, the TCR library was made. The TCR beta library used iRepertoire HTBI primers with Arm-PCR amplification of CDR3. Using its own MiXCR run on the multiplex PCR reads, TCRdb lists one record per CDR3 protein. The sample yields 350,000 to 450,000 distinct CDR3 sequences, 16% seen once. This same sample was also taken into another study, of T cells in Graves' hyperthyroidism and ophthalmopathy.

Sequencing used peripheral blood mononuclear cells (PBMCs), obtained at new diagnosis, from a patient treated with antithyroid drugs. The source is a man between 40 and 49 years old with Graves disease.

The sample holds many counts of this clonotype. The CDR3 region has the DNA TGTGCCAGCAGCTTGGACTTGGACGAGCAGTACTTC. Protein product: CASSLDLDEQYF. The V call is TRBV11-3, the J call TRBJ2-7; D perhaps matches TRBD2 (5 bases). There are 12 residues in the CDR3. Germline V gene sequence: CDR1 SGHNT, CDR2 YENEEA. V was pared by 3 bases and J by 5 bases, with 8 bases between. Full variable domain (missing parts from reference TRBV11-3 and TRBJ2-7): EAGVVQSPRYKIIEKKQPVAFWCNPISGHNTLYWYLQNLGQGPELLIRYENEEAVDDSQLPKDRFSAERLKGVDSTLKIQPAELGDSAVYLCASSLDLDEQYFGPGTRLTVT.

This clonotype appeared many times. This chain connects TRBV11-2 to TRBJ2-3; D is uncertain. The germline CDR1 and CDR2 sequences are SGHAT and FQNNGV. There are 15 residues in the CDR3. Trimming shortened V by 4 bases and J by 0 bases, and 11 bases separated the two germline ends. DNA for the CDR3: TGTGCCAGCAGCTCCGACATTTCTAGCACAGATACGCAGTATTTT. It yields the protein CASSSDISSTDTQYF.

This clonotype came up many times. The rearrangement links TRBV28 to TRBJ1-1; 11 nucleotides line up with TRBD1. Germline lookup yields CDR1 MDHEN and CDR2 SYDVKM. This CDR3 is 15 amino acids long. V dropped 5 bases and J dropped 8; count of bases not matched to a gene: 10. The CDR3 DNA sequence: TGTGCCAGCAGTCCCGGACAGGGGGCCTTCCCAGAAGCTTTCTTT. Translated, it gives CASSPGQGAFPEAFF. Using reference TRBV28 and TRBJ1-1 for the parts outside the CDR3, the full variable domain is DVKVTQSSRYLVKRTGEKVFLECVQDMDHENMFWYRQDPGLGLRLIYFSYDVKMKEKGDIPEGYSVSREKKERFSLILESASTNQTSMYLCASSPGQGAFPEAFFGQGTRLTVV.

V is TRBV4-2 and J is TRBJ2-2; D is undetermined. The CDR3 runs 14 residues. Trimming shortened V by 1 base and J by 4 bases, and 7 bases separated the two germline ends. Germline assignment: CDR1 LGHNA and CDR2 YNFKEQ. CDR3 coding DNA: TGTGCCAGCAGCCAAGTTTCCCCCACCGGGGAGCTGTTTTTT. Its translation: CASSQVSPTGELFF.

The chain uses TRBV30 and TRBJ2-3; D unresolved. This CDR3 contains 13 residues. Trimming left V 0 bases short and J 4 bases short, with 8 bases between. Looked up from germline, CDR1 is GTSNPN and CDR2 is SVGIG (reference sequence). The CDR3 spells CAWSVSWADTQYF. The CDR3 DNA sequence: TGTGCCTGGAGTGTATCTTGGGCAGATACGCAGTATTTT.

This clonotype was seen ten or more times. This chain links TRBV5-1 with TRBJ2-7; perhaps D is TRBD1 or TRBD2 (6 bases each). The CDR3 is 14 residues long. V shed 4 bases and J shed 5 bases, with 16 bases lying between them. The germline CDR1 and CDR2 sequences are SGHRS and YFSETQ. The CDR3, as DNA: TGCGCCAGCAGCGACAGGTCCGGAGGGGACGAGCAGTACTTC. Its protein is CASSDRSGGDEQYF.

This clonotype was seen ten or more times. This chain connects TRBV2 to TRBJ1-4; unclear D gene. Trimming left V 3 bases short and J 6 bases short, with 17 bases between. Germline assignment: CDR1 SNHLY and CDR2 FYNNEI. The CDR3 loop spans 16 amino acids. CDR3 region: CASSEIRGRGHEKLFF. The CDR3 DNA sequence: TGTGCCAGCAGTGAGATCAGAGGACGAGGTCATGAAAAACTGTTTTTT.

Ten or more counts support this clonotype. V and J are TRBV20-1 and TRBJ2-5; no reliable D call. Germline loops: CDR1 DFQATT, CDR2 SNEGSKA (reference sequence). This CDR3 comprises 11 residues. The V end was cut by 3 bases, the J end by 4 bases, with 6 bases between. The CDR3 DNA follows: TGCAGTGCTAGGTGGGGAGAGACCCAGTACTTC. Its translation is CSARWGETQYF.

This clonotype came up many times. The rearrangement links TRBV6-1 to TRBJ2-7, with D uncertain. V lost 2 bases and J lost 3, with 8 bases in between. The CDR3 runs 13 residues. Germline-derived CDR1 and CDR2 are MNHNS and SASEGT. The CDR3 DNA is TGTGCCAGCAGTGAAAAGGGATTCTACGAGCAGTACTTC. Amino acids: CASSEKGFYEQYF.

This clonotype has ten or more counts. This sequence joins TRBV2 and TRBJ2-2; possibly TRBD1 or TRBD2 for D (5 bases each). CDR3 length: 16 amino acids. V lost 5 bases to trimming and J lost 2 bases, with 15 bases between them. Germline V gives CDR1 SNHLY, CDR2 FYNNEI. CDR3 in DNA: TGTGCCAGCAGTCCCCTATCGGGGCTTAACACCGGGGAGCTGTTTTTT. This encodes CASSPLSGLNTGELFF.

The genes are TRBV4-1 and TRBJ2-1; 7 bases are shared with TRBD1. J lost 8 bases, V lost 0 bases, and 7 bases had no gene match. Looked up from germline, CDR1 is MGHRA and CDR2 is YSYEKL. There are 15 residues in the CDR3. The CDR3 bases are TGCGCCAGCAGCCAAGATTCCCACAGGGGCGATGAGCAGTTCTTC. This gives the protein CASSQDSHRGDEQFF.

This clonotype was recorded at least ten times. The chain employs TRBV30 and TRBJ1-1; 8 nucleotides line up with TRBD1. Germline CDR1 is GTSNPN and CDR2 is SVGIG (reference sequence). V gave up 6 bases and J gave up 8 bases; unmatched junction bases: 17. This CDR3 comprises 15 residues. CDR3 loop: CACLNSGTGTYEAFF. The CDR3 coding sequence is TGTGCCTGCCTAAATTCCGGGACAGGTACATACGAAGCTTTCTTT.

This clonotype occurred many times. The chain employs TRBV24-1 and TRBJ1-1, with D hard to call. Trimming cost V 4 bases and J 3 bases, with 14 bases left between them. This CDR3 is built from 15 residues. Germline lookup yields CDR1 KGHDR and CDR2 SFDVKD. The CDR3 DNA reads TGTGCCACCAGTGACAATGACGCACGCCACACTGAAGCTTTCTTT. This translates into CATSDNDARHTEAFF.

This clonotype was seen at least ten times. V is TRBV7-8 and J is TRBJ2-1; TRBD1 aligns across 8 bases. The CDR3 contains 14 residues. CDR1 is SGHVS, CDR2 FQNEAQ, per germline. V dropped 6 bases and J dropped 8; count of bases not matched to a gene: 9. The CDR3 protein is CASSDQGAGYEQFF. The CDR3, as DNA: TGTGCCAGCAGTGACCAGGGGGCTGGGTATGAGCAGTTCTTC.

This clonotype was counted ten times or more. This chain joins TRBV11-3 and TRBJ2-1, with 7 bases matching TRBD2. Germline CDR1 reads SGHNT; CDR2 reads YENEEA. The CDR3 runs 13 residues. J was trimmed by 9 bases and V by 3 bases; bases with no gene match: 5. The CDR3 DNA sequence: TGTGCCAGCAGCTTTAAATCGGGGGGTGAGCAGTTCTTC. It codes for CASSFKSGGEQFF.

This clonotype appeared many times. The genes are TRBV11-3 and TRBJ1-6; 9 bases line up with TRBD1. Per germline, CDR1 SGHNT and CDR2 YENEEA. The CDR3 is made up of 15 amino acids. V was pared by 5 bases and J by 7 bases, with 6 bases of the junction left unmatched. The DNA for the CDR3 is TGTGCCAGCAGCGCGGGACAGGGAAGCAATTCACCCCTCCACTTT. Translated: CASSAGQGSNSPLHF.

This clonotype was picked up a small number of times. The J gene is TRBJ2-7, the V gene TRBV20-1, with D possibly matching TRBD2 (5 bases). V lost 3 bases and J lost 6, with 18 bases in between. The CDR3 has 14 residues. CDR1 and CDR2 from the germline V gene are DFQATT and SNEGSKA (reference sequence). The CDR3, as DNA: TGCAGTGCTAGTGAGGGAATAGGCCGAAGCGAGCAGTACTTC. Its translation is CSASEGIGRSEQYF.

This clonotype was observed a handful of times. This chain joins TRBV9 and TRBJ1-6; 9 bases line up with TRBD1. J gave up 8 bases and V 2 bases, and 5 bases lay outside the gene matches. The CDR3 loop spans 15 amino acids. The V gene's germline CDR1 is SGDLS and CDR2 YYNGEE. This CDR3 is CASSVLDRGDSPLHF. The DNA for the CDR3 is TGTGCCAGCAGCGTTTTGGACAGGGGAGATTCACCCCTCCACTTT.

This clonotype was seen repeatedly, ten times or more. V usage is TRBV20-1 and J usage is TRBJ1-5, with TRBD1 as a possible D gene (5 bases). This CDR3 is built from 15 residues. Trimming cost V 0 bases and J 3 bases, with 12 bases left between them. CDR1 is DFQATT, CDR2 SNEGSKA, per germline (reference sequence). CDR3 DNA sequence: TGCAGTGCTAGAGATCTGCAGGGAAACAATCAGCCCCAGCATTTT. Protein sequence: CSARDLQGNNQPQHF.

This clonotype was recorded a few times. The chain is built from TRBV5-1 and TRBJ1-6; no firm D call. Trimming pared 4 bases from V and 6 bases from J, leaving 14 bases between. There are 15 residues in the CDR3. Germline CDR1 SGHRS, CDR2 YFSETQ. CDR3 nucleotide sequence: TGCGCCAGCAGCCTAGAGGGATTGAGTAATTCACCCCTCCACTTT. This encodes CASSLEGLSNSPLHF.

This clonotype was observed at least ten times. The chain links TRBV11-2 to TRBJ2-1; D remains ambiguous. The germline gives CDR1 SGHAT, CDR2 FQNNGV. Trimming removed 4 bases at V and 14 bases at J, with 15 bases between. This CDR3 comprises 12 residues. CDR3 coding DNA: TGTGCCAGCAGCTACGGACCCAGTCAAGAGTTCTTC. It specifies CASSYGPSQEFF.

This clonotype was counted at least ten times. The chain has TRBV6-1 and TRBJ1-1, with D perhaps TRBD1 (6 bases). CDR1 is MNHNS, CDR2 SASEGT, per germline. Trimming stripped 6 bases from V and 3 bases from J, with 17 bases between. This CDR3 spans 15 amino acids. CDR3 sequence reads: CASRTGGAGDTEAFF. The CDR3 DNA reads TGTGCCAGCAGGACGGGGGGGGCAGGGGACACTGAAGCTTTCTTT.

This clonotype was counted at least ten times. V usage is TRBV2 and J usage is TRBJ1-3; possible D gene TRBD1, 6 bases. V dropped 4 bases and J dropped 7 bases, with 11 bases sitting between them. Germline V gives CDR1 SNHLY, CDR2 FYNNEI. The CDR3 totals 13 residues. CDR3 in DNA: TGTGCCAGCAGTGTGGGGGCAGAGAACACCATATATTTT. It encodes CASSVGAENTIYF.

This clonotype was recorded a few times. V gene TRBV5-1 combines with J gene TRBJ1-2, with D hard to call. The CDR3 has 13 amino acids. Germline-derived CDR1 and CDR2 are SGHRS and YFSETQ. V lost 1 base and J 6 bases, leaving 10 bases between the germline ends. The CDR3 DNA reads as TGCGCCAGCAGCTTGCCAGGCGGGAATGGCTACACCTTC. Protein product: CASSLPGGNGYTF.

The table lists this clonotype with many counts. V is TRBV7-3 and J is TRBJ2-3; a weak D match, TRBD2 (6 bases). The germline V and J ends were trimmed by 10 bases and 13 bases, with 18 bases remaining between them. CDR1 is SGHTA, CDR2 FQGTGA, per germline. CDR3 length equals 11 residues. CDR3 in DNA: TGTGCCACGGGGCTAGGGACTCCGGAGTATTTT. This translates into CATGLGTPEYF.

This clonotype was observed at least ten times. The J gene is TRBJ1-5, the V gene TRBV7-2, with D hard to call. Deletions cut 2 bases from V and 9 bases from J, with 14 bases between. CDR1 is SGHTA, CDR2 FQGNSA, per germline. The CDR3 spans 14 residues. CDR3 sequence reads: CASSLRTPPGPQHF. The CDR3 DNA follows: TGTGCCAGCAGCTTAAGGACGCCCCCGGGGCCCCAGCATTTT. Drawing the rest from reference TRBV7-2 and TRBJ1-5, the complete variable domain is GAGVSQSPSNKVTEKGKDVELRCDPISGHTALYWYRQSLGQGLEFLIYFQGNSAPDKSGLPSDRFSAERTGGSVSTLTIQRTQQEDSAVYLCASSLRTPPGPQHFGDGTRLSIL.

This clonotype has just a few counts. The chain combines TRBV2 with TRBJ2-2; 7 bases are shared with TRBD1. Germline values: CDR1 SNHLY, CDR2 FYNNEI. V was pared by 4 bases and J by 0 bases, with 2 bases of the junction left unmatched. The CDR3 sequence is 15 residues long. The DNA for the CDR3 is TGTGCCAGCAGTGGACAGGGTCCGAACACCGGGGAGCTGTTTTTT. Amino acids: CASSGQGPNTGELFF.

This clonotype was counted at least ten times. This chain links TRBV2 with TRBJ2-1; D is perhaps TRBD1 (5 bases). Germline values: CDR1 SNHLY, CDR2 FYNNEI. The V end was cut by 4 bases, the J end by 6 bases, with 10 bases between. The CDR3 has 13 amino acids. In DNA, the CDR3 is TGTGCCAGCAGTGTCTCAGGGTTCAATGAGCAGTTCTTC. It specifies CASSVSGFNEQFF.

The table lists this clonotype with many counts. CDR3 residues: CAWSGGGAHNEQFF. The CDR3 nucleotides are TGTGCCTGGAGTGGCGGGGGGGCCCACAATGAGCAGTTCTTC. The chain carries TRBV30 and TRBJ2-1; TRBD2 matches 9 bases. Germline V gene data show CDR1 as GTSNPN and CDR2 as SVGIG (reference sequence). The CDR3 runs 14 residues. With V trimmed by 1 base and J by 5 bases, 3 bases remained unmatched.